Sequencing of this T cell receptor beta chain was carried out in a study of blood T cell repertoires in COVID-19. Looking at the study overall: The United States, Italy and Spain provided the acute and convalescent COVID-19 samples.

Unmatched junction bases numbered 5, after V lost 3 bases and J lost 7 bases. The CDR3 sequence is 15 residues long. In germline, CDR1 is LGHNA, CDR2 YSLEER. Repertoires were generated with immunoSEQ multiplex PCR, while TCRdb's copy carries only in-frame clones and drops some. The table records more than 50,000 clones, roughly 90% of them present only once. This sequence was found in a human donor in a cohort sampled during active COVID-19. The chain carries TRBV4-3 and TRBJ2-1; 11 bases map to TRBD1. Sequencing was performed on peripheral blood. The CDR3 protein is CASSHGTGGRNEQFF. The DNA of the CDR3 is TGCGCCAGCAGCCACGGGACAGGGGGTAGAAATGAGCAGTTCTTC.